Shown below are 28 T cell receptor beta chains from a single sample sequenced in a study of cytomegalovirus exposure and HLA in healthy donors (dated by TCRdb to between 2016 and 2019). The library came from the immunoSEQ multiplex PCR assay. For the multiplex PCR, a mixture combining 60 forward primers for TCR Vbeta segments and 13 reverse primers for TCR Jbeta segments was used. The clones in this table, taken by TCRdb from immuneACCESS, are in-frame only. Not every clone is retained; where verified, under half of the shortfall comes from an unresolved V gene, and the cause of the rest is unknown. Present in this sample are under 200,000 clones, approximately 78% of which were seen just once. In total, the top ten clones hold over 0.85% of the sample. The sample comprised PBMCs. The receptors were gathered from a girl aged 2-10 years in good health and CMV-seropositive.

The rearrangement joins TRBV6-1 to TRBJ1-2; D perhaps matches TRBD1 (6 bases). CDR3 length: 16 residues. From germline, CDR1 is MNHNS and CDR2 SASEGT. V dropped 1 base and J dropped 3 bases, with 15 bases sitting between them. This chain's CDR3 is CASSEGQEVAYYGYTF. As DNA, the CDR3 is TGTGCCAGCAGTGAAGGACAGGAGGTGGCCTACTATGGCTACACCTTC.

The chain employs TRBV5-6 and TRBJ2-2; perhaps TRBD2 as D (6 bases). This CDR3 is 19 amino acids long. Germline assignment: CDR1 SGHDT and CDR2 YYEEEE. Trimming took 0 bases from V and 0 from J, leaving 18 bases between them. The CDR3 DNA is TGTGCCAGCAGCTTGGGGAGGTGGGTTGGCGGGACGAACACCGGGGAGCTGTTTTTT. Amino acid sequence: CASSLGRWVGGTNTGELFF.

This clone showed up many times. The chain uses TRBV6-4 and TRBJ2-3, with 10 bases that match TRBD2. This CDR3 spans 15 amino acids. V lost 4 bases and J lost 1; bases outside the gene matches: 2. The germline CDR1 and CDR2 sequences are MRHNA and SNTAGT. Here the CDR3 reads CASSVGTSGTDTQYF. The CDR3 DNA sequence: TGTGCCAGCAGTGTCGGGACTAGCGGCACAGATACGCAGTATTTT.

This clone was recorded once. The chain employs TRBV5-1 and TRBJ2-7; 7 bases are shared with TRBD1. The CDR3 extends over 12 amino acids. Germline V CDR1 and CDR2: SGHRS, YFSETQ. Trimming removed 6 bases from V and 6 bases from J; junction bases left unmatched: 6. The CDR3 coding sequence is TGCGCCAGCACCAGACAGGGTGGCGAGCAGTACTTC. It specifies CASTRQGGEQYF.

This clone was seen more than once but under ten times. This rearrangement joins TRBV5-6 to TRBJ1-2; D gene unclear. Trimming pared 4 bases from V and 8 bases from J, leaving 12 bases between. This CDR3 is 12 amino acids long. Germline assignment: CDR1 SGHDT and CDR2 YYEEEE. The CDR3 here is CASSPGGPGYTF. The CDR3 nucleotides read TGTGCCAGCAGCCCCGGTGGTCCGGGCTACACCTTC.

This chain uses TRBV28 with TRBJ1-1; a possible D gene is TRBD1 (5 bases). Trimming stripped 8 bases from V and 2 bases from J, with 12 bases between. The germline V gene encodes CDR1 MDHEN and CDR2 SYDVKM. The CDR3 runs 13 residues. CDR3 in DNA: TGTGCCAGCGGGGGGTTTAGAAACACTGAAGCTTTCTTT. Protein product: CASGGFRNTEAFF. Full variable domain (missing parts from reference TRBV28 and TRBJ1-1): DVKVTQSSRYLVKRTGEKVFLECVQDMDHENMFWYRQDPGLGLRLIYFSYDVKMKEKGDIPEGYSVSREKKERFSLILESASTNQTSMYLCASGGFRNTEAFFGQGTRLTVV.

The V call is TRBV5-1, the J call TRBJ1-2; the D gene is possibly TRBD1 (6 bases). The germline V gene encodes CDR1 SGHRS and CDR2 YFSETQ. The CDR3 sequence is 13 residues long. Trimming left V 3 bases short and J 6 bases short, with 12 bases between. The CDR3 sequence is CASSSGDFNGYTF. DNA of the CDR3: TGCGCCAGCAGCTCAGGGGATTTCAATGGCTACACCTTC.

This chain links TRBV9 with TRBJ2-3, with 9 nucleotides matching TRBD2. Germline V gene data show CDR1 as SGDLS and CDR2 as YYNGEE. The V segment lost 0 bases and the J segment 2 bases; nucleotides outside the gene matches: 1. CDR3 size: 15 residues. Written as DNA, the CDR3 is TGTGCCAGCAGCGTAGGGGGACTAGCCACAGATACGCAGTATTTT. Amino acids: CASSVGGLATDTQYF.

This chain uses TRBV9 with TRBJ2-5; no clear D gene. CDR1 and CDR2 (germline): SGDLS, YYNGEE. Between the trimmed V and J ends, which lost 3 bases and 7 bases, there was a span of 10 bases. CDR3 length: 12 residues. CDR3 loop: CASSARGGTQYF. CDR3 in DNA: TGTGCCAGCAGCGCCCGCGGCGGGACCCAGTACTTC.

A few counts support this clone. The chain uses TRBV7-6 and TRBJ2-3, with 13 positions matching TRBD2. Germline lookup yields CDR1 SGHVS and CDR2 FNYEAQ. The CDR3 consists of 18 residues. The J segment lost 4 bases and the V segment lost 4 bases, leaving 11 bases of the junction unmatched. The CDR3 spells CASSSPQPGLAGADTQYF. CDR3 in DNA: TGTGCCAGCAGCTCCCCGCAACCTGGACTAGCGGGAGCAGATACGCAGTATTTT.

As DNA, the CDR3 is TGTGCCAGCAGTTTCGGACAGGTCGGAACTAATGAAAAACTGTTTTTT. Translation: CASSFGQVGTNEKLFF. The rearrangement joins TRBV28 to TRBJ1-4; 7 bases are shared with TRBD1. CDR3 length equals 16 residues. The trim removed 3 bases at V and 1 base at J, leaving 5 bases unmatched. Germline loops: CDR1 MDHEN, CDR2 SYDVKM.

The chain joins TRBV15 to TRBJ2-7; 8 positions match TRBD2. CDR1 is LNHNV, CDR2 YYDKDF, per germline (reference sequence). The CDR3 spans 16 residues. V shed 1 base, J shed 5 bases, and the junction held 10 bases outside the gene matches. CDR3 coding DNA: TGTGCCACCAGCAGAGCTTTACCGGGAGGGCCCCACGAGCAGTACTTC. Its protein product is CATSRALPGGPHEQYF. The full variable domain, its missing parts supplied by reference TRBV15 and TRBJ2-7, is DAMVIQNPRYQVTQFGKPVTLSCSQTLNHNVMYWYQQKSSQAPKLLFHYYDKDFNNEADTPDNFQSRRPNTSFCFLDIRSPGLGDTAMYLCATSRALPGGPHEQYFGPGTRLTVT.

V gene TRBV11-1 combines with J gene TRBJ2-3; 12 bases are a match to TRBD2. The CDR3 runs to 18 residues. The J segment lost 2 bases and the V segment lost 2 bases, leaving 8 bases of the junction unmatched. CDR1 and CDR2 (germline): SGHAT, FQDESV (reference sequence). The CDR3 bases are TGTGCCAGCAGCTTACGACTAGCGGGAGCCCGGGCCACAGATACGCAGTATTTT. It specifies CASSLRLAGARATDTQYF.

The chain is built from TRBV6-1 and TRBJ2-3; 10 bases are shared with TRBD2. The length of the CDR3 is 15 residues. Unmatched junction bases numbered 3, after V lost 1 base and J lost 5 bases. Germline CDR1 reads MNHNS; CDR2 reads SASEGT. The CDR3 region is CASSEGAGGLDTQYF. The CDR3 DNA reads TGTGCCAGCAGTGAAGGAGCGGGAGGGCTAGATACGCAGTATTTT.

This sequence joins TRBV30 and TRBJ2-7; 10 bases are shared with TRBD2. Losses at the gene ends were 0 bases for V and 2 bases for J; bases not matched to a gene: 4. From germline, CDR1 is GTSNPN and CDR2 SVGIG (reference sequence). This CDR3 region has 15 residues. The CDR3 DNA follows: TGTGCCTGGAGTGTATATGGGACTAGCGCCTACGAGCAGTACTTC. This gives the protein CAWSVYGTSAYEQYF.

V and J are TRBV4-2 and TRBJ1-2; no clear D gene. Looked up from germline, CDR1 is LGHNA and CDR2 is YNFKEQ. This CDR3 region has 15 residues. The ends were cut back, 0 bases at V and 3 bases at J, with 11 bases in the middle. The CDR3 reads CASSQDGSQDYGYTF. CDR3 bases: TGTGCCAGCAGCCAAGATGGCTCGCAGGACTATGGCTACACCTTC.

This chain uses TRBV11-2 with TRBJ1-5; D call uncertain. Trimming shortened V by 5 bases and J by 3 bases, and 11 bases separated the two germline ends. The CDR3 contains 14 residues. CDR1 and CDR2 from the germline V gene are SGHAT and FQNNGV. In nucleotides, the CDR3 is TGTGCCAGCAGCCTTCCCGGGTACAATCAGCCCCAGCATTTT. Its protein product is CASSLPGYNQPQHF.

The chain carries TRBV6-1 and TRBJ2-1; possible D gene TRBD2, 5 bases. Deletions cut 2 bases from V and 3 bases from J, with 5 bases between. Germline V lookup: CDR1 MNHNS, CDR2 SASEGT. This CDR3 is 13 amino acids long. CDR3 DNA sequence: TGTGCCAGCAGTGAACGGGACTACAATGAGCAGTTCTTC. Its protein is CASSERDYNEQFF.

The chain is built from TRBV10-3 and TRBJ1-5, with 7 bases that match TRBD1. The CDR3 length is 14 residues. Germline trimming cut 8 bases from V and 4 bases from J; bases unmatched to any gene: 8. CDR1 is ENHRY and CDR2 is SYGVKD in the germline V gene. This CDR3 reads CAIGRDSSNQPQHF. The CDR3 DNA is TGTGCCATCGGCCGGGACAGCTCTAATCAGCCCCAGCATTTT.

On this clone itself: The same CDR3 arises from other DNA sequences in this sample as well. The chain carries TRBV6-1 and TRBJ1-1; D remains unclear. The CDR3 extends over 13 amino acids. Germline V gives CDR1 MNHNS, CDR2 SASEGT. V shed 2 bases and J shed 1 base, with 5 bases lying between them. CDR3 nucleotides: TGTGCCAGCAGTGAACGGGAGAACACTGAAGCTTTCTTT. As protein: CASSERENTEAFF.

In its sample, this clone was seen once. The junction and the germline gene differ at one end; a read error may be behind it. The CDR3: CASSVDATGAGGANVLTF. For the CDR3, the DNA is TGTGCCAGTAGTGTAGACGCGACAGGGGCGGGAGGGGCCAACGTCCTGACTTTC. The chain joins TRBV19 to TRBJ2-6; 8 bases are a match to TRBD1. The V gene's germline CDR1 is LNHDA and CDR2 SQIVND (reference sequence). The CDR3 contains 18 residues.

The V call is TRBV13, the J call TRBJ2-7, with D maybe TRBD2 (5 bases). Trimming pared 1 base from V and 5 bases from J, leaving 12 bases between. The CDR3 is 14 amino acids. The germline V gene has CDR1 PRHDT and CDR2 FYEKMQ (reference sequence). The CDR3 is CASSLVASTHEQYF. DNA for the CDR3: TGTGCCAGCAGCTTAGTGGCTAGCACCCACGAGCAGTACTTC.

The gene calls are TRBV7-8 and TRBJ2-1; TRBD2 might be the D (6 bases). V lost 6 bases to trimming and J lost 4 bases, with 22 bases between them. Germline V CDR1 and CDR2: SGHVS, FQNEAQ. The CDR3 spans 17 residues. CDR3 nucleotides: TGTGCCAGCAGAACCACGGGAACCCGGGACTCTTACAATGAGCAGTTCTTC. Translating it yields CASRTTGTRDSYNEQFF.

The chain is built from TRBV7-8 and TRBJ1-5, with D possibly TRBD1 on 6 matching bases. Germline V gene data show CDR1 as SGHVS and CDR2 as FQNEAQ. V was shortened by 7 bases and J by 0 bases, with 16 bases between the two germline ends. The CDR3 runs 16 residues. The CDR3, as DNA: TGTGCCAGCACCCCAACCCAGGGGTATAGCAATCAGCCCCAGCATTTT. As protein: CASTPTQGYSNQPQHF.

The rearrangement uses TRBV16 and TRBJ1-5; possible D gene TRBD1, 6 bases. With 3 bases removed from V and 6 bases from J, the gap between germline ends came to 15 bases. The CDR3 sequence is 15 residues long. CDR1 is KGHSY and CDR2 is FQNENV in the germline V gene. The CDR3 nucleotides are TGTGCCAGCAGCCACCGTTACGACAGGTTTCAGCCCCAGCATTTT. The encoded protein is CASSHRYDRFQPQHF.

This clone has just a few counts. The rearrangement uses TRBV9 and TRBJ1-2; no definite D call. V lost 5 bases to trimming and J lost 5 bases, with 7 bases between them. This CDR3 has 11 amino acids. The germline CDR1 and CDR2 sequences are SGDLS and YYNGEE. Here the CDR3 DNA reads TGTGCCAGCAGTGACTCTTATGGCTACACCTTC. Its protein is CASSDSYGYTF.

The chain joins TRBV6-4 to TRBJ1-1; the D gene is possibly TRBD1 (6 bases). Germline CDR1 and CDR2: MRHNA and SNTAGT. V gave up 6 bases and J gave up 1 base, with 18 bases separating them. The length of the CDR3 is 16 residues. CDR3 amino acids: CASREYLWGRNTEAFF. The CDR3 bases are TGTGCCAGCAGGGAGTATTTGTGGGGGCGGAACACTGAAGCTTTCTTT.

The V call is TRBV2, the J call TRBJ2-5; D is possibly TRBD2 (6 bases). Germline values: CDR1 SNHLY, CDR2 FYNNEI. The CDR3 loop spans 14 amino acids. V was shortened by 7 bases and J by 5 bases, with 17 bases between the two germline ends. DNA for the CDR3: TGTGCCAGCACACTACTAGCATCAGCGGAGACCCAGTACTTC. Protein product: CASTLLASAETQYF.